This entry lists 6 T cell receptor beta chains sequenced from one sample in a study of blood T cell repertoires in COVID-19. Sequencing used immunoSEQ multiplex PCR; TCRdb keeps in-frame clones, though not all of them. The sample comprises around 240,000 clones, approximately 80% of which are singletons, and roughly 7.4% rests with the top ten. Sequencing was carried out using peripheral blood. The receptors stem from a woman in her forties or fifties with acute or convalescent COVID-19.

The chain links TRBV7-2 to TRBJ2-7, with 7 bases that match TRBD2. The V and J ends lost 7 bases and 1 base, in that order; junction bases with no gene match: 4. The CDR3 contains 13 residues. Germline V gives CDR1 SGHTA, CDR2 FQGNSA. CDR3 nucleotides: TGTGCCAGCACCCTAGCGGCTTCCTACGAGCAGTACTTC. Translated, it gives CASTLAASYEQYF. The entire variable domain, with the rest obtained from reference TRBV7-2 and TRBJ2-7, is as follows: GAGVSQSPSNKVTEKGKDVELRCDPISGHTALYWYRQSLGQGLEFLIYFQGNSAPDKSGLPSDRFSAERTGGSVSTLTIQRTQQEDSAVYLCASTLAASYEQYFGPGTRLTVT.

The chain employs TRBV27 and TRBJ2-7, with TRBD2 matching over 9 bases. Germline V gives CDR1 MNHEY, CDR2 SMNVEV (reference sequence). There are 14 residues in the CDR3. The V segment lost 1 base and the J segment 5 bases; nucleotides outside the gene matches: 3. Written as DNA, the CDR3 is TGTGCCAGCAGTTTATTGGGGACTAGCAACGAGCAGTACTTC. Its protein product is CASSLLGTSNEQYF.

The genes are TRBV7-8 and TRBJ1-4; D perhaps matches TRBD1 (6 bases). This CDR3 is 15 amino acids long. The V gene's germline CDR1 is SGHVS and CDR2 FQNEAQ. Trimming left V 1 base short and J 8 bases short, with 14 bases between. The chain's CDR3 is CASSLGRWGREKLFF. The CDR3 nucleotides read TGTGCCAGCAGCTTAGGCAGGTGGGGGCGAGAAAAACTGTTTTTT.

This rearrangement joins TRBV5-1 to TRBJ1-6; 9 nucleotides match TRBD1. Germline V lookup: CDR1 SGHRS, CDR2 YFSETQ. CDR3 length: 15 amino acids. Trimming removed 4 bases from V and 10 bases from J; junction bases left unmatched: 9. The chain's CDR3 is CASSARQGGESPLHF. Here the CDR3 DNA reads TGCGCCAGCAGCGCCCGACAGGGGGGCGAGTCACCCCTCCACTTT.

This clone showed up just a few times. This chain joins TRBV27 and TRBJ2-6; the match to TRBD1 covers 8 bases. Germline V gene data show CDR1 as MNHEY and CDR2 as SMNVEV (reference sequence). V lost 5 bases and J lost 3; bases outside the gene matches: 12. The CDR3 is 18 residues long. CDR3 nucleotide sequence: TGTGCCAGCAGTAGGGCGGGGACAGGAGGATTTGGGGCCAACGTCCTGACTTTC. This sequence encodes CASSRAGTGGFGANVLTF.

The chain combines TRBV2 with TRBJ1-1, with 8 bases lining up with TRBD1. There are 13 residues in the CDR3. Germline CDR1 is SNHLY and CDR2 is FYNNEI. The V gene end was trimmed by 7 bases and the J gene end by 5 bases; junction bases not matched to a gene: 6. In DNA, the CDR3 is TGTGCCAGCAATCCAGGGGGCCTAACTGAAGCTTTCTTT. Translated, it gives CASNPGGLTEAFF.